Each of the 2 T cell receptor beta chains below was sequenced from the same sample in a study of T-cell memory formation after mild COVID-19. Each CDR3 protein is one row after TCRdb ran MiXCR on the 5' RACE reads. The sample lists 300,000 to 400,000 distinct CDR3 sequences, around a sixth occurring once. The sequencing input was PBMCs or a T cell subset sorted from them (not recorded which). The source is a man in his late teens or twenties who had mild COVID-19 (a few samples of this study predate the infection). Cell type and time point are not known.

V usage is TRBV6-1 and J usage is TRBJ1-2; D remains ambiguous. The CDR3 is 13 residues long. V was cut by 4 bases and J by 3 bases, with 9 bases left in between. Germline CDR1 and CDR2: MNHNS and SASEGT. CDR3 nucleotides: TGTGCCAGCAGTGTATCAGCCCACTATGGCTACACCTTC. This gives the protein CASSVSAHYGYTF.

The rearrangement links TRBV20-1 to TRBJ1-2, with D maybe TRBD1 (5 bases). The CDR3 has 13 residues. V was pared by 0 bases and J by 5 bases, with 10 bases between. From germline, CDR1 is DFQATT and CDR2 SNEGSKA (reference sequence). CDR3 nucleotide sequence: TGCAGTGCTAGAGACGCAGGGAAATATGGCTACACCTTC. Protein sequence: CSARDAGKYGYTF.